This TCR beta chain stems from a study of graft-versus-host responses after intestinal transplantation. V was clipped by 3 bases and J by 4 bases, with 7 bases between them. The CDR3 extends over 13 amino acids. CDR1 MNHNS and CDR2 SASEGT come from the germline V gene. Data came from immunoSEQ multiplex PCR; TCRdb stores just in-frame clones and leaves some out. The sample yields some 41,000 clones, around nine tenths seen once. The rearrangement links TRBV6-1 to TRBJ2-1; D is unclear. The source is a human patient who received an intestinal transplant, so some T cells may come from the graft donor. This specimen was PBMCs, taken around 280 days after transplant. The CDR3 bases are TGTGCCAGCAGTGACGGACCTTACAATGAGCAGTTCTTC. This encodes CASSDGPYNEQFF.